This TCR beta chain was identified in a study of blood T cell repertoires in COVID-19. The CDR3 has 15 amino acids. Trimming left V 1 base short and J 4 bases short, with 11 bases between. Germline CDR1 SGHTA, CDR2 FQGNSA. Repertoires were generated with immunoSEQ multiplex PCR, while TCRdb's copy carries only in-frame clones and drops some. Of 100,000 to 150,000 clones detected, 88% appear once; the ten largest clones hold approximately 10%. Sequencing was performed on peripheral blood. This clonotype was obtained from a man aged 45-60 years with acute or convalescent COVID-19. The rearrangement links TRBV7-2 to TRBJ1-3; D ambiguous. The CDR3 loop reads CASSLVAGLGNTIYF. The CDR3 DNA reads TGTGCCAGCAGCTTAGTGGCAGGCCTGGGAAACACCATATATTTT.